This T cell receptor beta chain is drawn from a study of blood T cell repertoires in COVID-19. Study-wide background: The United States, Italy and Spain supplied acute and convalescent COVID-19 samples.

Germline V gives CDR1 SGHRS, CDR2 YFSETQ. The CDR3 sequence is 13 residues long. The ends lost 4 bases at V and 4 bases at J; junction bases unmatched: 3. In the authors' workflow: Scientists estimated how many nucleated cells there were by amplifying reference gene primers. Some clones are missing from TCRdb's copy, which holds only in-frame ones; the method was immunoSEQ multiplex PCR. That table gives V, J and clone size, and the DNA gave D and trimming. The table shows 150,000 to 200,000 clones, with about 89% occurring only once. Comments on this clone: Other DNA sequences in the same sample also yield this CDR3.

The J gene is TRBJ2-5, the V gene TRBV5-1; 8 bases line up with TRBD1. Sample: peripheral blood. The sequence derives from a man in his 70s with acute or convalescent COVID-19. The CDR3 DNA reads as TGCGCCAGCAGCCCCAGGGGGCCAGAGACCCAGTACTTC. Protein sequence: CASSPRGPETQYF.